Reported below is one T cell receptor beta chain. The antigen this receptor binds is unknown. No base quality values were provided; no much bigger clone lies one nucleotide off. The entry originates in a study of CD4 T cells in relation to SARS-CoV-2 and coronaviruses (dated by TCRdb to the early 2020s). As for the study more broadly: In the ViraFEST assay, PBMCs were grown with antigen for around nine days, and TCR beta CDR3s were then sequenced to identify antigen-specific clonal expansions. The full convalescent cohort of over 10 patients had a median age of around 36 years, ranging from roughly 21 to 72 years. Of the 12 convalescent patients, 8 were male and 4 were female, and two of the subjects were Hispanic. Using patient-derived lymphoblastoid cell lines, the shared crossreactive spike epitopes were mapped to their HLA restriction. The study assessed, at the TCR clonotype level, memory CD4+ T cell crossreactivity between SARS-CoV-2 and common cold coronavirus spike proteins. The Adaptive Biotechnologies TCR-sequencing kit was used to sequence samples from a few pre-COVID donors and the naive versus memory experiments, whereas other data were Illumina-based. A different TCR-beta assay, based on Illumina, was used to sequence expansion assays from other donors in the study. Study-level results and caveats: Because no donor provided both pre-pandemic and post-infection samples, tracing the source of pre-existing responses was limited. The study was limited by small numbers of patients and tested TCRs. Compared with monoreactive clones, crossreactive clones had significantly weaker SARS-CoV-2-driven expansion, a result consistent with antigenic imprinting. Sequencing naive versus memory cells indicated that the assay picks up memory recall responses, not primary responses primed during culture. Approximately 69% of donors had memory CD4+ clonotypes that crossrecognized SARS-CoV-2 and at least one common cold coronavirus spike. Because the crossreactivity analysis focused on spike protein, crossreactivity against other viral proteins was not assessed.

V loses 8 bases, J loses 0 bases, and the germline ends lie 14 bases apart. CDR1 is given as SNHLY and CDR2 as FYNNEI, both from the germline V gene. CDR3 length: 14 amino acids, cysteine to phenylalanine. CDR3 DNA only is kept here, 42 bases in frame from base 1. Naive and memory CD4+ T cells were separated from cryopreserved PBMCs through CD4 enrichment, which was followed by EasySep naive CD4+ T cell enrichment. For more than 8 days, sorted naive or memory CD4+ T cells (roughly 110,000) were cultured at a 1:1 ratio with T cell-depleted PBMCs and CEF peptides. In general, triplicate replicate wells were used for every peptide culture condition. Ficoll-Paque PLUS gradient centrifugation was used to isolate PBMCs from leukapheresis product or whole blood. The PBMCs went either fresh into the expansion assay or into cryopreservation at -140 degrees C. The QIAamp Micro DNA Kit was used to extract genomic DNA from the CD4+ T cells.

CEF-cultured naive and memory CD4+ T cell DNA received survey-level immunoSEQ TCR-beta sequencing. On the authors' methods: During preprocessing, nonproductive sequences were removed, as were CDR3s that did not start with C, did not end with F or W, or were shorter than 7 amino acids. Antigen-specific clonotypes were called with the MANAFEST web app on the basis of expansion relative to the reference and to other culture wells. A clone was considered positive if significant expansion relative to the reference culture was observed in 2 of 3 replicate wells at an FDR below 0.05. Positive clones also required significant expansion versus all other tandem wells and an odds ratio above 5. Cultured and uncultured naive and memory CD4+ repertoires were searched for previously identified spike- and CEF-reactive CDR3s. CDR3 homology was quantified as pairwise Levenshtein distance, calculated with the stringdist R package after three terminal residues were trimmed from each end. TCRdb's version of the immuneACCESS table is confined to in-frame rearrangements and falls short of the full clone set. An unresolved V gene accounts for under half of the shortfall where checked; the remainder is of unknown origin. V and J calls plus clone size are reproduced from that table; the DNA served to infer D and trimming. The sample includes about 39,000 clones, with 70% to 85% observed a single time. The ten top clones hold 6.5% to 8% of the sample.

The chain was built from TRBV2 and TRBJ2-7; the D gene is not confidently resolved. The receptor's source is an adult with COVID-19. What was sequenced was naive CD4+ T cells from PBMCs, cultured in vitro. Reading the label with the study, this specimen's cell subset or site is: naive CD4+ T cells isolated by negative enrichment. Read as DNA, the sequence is TGTGCCAGCTCCTCGCGGTGGAACTCCTACGAGCAGTACTTC. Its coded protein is CASSSRWNSYEQYF.